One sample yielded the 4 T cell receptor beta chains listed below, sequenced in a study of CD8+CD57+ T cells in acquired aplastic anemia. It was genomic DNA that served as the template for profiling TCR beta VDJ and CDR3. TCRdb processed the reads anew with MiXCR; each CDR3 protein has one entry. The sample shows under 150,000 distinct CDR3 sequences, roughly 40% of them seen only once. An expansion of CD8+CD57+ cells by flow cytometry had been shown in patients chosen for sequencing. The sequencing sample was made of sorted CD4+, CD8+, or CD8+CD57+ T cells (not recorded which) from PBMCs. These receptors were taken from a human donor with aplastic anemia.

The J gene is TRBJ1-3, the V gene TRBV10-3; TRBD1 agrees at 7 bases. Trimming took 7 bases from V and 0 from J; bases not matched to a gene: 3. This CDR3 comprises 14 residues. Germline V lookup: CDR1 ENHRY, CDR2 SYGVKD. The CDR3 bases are TGTGCCATCAAGCAGGGGGTCTCTGGAAACACCATATATTTT. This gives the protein CAIKQGVSGNTIYF.

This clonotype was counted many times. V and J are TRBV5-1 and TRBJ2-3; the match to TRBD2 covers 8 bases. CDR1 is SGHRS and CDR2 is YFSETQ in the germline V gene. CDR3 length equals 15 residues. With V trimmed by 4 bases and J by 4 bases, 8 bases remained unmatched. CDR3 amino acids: CASSASGYSADTQYF. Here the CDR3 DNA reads TGCGCCAGCAGCGCTAGCGGGTATTCCGCAGATACGCAGTATTTT.

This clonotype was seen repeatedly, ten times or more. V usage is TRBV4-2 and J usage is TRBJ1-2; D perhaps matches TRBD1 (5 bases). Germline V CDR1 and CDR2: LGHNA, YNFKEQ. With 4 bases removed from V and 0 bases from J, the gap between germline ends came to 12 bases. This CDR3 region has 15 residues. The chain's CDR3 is CASSPTGETNYGYTF. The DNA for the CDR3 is TGTGCCAGCAGCCCTACAGGTGAGACTAACTATGGCTACACCTTC.

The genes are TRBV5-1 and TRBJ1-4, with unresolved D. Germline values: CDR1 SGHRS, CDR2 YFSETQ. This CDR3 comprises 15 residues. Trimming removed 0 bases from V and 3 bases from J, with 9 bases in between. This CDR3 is CASSLVGLANEKLFF. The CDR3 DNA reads TGCGCCAGCAGCTTGGTCGGGTTGGCTAATGAAAAACTGTTTTTT.